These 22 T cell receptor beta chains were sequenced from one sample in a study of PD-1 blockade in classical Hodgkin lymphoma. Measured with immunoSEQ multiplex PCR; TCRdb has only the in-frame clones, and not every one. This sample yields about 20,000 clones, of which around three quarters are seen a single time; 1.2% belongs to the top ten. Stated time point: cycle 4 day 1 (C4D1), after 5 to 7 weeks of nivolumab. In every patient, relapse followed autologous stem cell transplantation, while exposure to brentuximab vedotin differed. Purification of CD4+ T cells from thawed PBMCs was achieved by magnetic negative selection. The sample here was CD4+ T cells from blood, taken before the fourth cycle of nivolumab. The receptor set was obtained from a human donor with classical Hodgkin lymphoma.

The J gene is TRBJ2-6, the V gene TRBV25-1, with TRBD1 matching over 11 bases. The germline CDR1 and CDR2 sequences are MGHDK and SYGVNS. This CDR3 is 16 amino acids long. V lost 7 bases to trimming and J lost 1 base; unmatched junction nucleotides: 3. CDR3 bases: TGTGCCAGCATGGGGGACAGGGGGTCTGGGGCCAACGTCCTGACTTTC. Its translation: CASMGDRGSGANVLTF.

The CDR3 nucleotides are TGTGCCAGCTCACCAGGGTCAGGGCTCTACAATGAGCAGTTCTTC. This encodes CASSPGSGLYNEQFF. The chain combines TRBV18 with TRBJ2-1; a possible D gene is TRBD1 (5 bases). Germline lookup yields CDR1 KGHSH and CDR2 LQKENI. Trimming took off 2 bases at V and 3 bases at J, with 11 bases between the two ends. The CDR3 contains 15 residues.

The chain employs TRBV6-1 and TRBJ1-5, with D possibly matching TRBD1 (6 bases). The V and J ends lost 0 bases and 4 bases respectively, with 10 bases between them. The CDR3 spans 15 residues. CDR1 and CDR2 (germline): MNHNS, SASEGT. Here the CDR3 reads CASSEAGQQNQPQHF. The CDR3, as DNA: TGTGCCAGCAGTGAAGCTGGACAGCAGAATCAGCCCCAGCATTTT.

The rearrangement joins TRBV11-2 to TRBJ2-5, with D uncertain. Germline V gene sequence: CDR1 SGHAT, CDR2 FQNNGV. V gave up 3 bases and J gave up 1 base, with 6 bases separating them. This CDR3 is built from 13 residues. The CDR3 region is CASSFGSQETQYF. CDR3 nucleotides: TGTGCCAGCAGCTTCGGCAGCCAAGAGACCCAGTACTTC.

DNA of the CDR3: TGTGCCAGCAGTAACCCGGGACAGAGCTATGGCTACACCTTC. This translates into CASSNPGQSYGYTF. The chain couples TRBV6-5 to TRBJ1-2, with 7 bases matching TRBD1. Germline V CDR1 and CDR2: MNHEY, SVGAGI. J gave up 4 bases and V 5 bases, and 7 bases lay outside the gene matches. The CDR3 length is 14 residues.

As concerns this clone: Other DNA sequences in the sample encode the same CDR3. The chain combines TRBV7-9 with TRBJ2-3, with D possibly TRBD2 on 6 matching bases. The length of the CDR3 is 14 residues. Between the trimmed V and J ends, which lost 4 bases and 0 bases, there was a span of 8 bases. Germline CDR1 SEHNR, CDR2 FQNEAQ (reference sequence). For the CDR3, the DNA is TGTGCCAGCAGCTGGAGGGCGAGCACAGATACGCAGTATTTT. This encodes CASSWRASTDTQYF.

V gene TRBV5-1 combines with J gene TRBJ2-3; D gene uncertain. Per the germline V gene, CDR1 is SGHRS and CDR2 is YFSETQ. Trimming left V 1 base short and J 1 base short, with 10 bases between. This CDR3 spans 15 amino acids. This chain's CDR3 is CASSLNPSGTDTQYF. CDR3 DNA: TGCGCCAGCAGCTTGAATCCCAGCGGCACAGATACGCAGTATTTT.

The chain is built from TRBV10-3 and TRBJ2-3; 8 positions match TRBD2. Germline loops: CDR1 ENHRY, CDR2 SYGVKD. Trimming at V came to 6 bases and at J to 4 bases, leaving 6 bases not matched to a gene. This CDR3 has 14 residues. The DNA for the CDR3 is TGTGCCATCAGCCGGGGGGGCGTCGCAGATACGCAGTATTTT. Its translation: CAISRGGVADTQYF.

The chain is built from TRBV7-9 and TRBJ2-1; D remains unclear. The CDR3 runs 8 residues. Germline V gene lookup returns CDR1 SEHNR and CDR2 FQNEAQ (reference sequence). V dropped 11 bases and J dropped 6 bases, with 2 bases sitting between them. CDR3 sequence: CAPNEQFF. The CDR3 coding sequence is TGTGCCCCCAATGAGCAGTTCTTC.

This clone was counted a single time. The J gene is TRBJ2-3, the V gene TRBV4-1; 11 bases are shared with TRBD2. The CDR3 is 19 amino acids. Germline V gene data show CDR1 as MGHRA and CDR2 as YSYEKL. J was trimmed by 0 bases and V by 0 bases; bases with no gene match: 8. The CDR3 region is CASSQEWLAGGASTDTQYF. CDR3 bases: TGCGCCAGCAGCCAAGAGTGGCTAGCGGGGGGTGCTAGCACAGATACGCAGTATTTT.

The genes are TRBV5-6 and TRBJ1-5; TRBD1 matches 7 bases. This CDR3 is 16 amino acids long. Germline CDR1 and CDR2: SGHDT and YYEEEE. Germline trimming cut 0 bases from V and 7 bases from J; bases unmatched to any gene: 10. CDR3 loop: CASSLGPQGFGQPQHF. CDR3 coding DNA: TGTGCCAGCAGCTTGGGCCCACAGGGGTTCGGGCAGCCCCAGCATTTT.

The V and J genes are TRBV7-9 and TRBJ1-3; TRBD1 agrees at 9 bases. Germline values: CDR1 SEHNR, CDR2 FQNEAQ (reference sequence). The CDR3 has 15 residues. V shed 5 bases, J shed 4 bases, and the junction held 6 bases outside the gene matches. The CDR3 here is CASSKGQGIGNTIYF. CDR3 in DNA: TGTGCCAGCAGCAAGGGACAGGGTATAGGAAACACCATATATTTT.

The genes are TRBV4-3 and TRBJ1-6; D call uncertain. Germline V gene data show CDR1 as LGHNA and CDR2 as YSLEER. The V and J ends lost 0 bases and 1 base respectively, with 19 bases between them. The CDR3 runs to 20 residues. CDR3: CASSQEGGSLKFSYNSPLHF. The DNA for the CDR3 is TGCGCCAGCAGCCAAGAGGGCGGCAGTCTTAAGTTTTCCTATAATTCACCCCTCCACTTT.

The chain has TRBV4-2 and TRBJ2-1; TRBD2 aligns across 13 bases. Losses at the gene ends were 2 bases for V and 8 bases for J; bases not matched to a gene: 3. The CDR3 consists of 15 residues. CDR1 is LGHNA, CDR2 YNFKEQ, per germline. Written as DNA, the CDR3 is TGTGCCAGCAGCCAACTACTAGCGGGGGGGGATGAGCAGTTCTTC. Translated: CASSQLLAGGDEQFF.

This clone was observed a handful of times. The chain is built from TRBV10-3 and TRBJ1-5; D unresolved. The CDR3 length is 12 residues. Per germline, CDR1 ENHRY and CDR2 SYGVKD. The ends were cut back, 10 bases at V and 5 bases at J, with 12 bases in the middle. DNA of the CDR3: TGTGCCACGAAGCATGGGGATCAGCCCCAGCATTTT. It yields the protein CATKHGDQPQHF.

Written as DNA, the CDR3 is TGTGCCAGCAGCGGAAAGACAAACACCATATATTTT. Residues: CASSGKTNTIYF. V gene TRBV9 combines with J gene TRBJ1-3; no clear D gene. The CDR3 runs to 12 residues. Trimming pared 3 bases from V and 6 bases from J, leaving 7 bases between. Per germline, CDR1 SGDLS and CDR2 YYNGEE.

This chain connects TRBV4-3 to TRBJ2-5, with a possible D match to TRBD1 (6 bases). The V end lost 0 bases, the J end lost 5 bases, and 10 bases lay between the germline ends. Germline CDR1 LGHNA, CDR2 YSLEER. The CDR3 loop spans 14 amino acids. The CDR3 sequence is CASSQDTGRETQYF. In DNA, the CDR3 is TGCGCCAGCAGCCAAGATACAGGGCGGGAGACCCAGTACTTC.

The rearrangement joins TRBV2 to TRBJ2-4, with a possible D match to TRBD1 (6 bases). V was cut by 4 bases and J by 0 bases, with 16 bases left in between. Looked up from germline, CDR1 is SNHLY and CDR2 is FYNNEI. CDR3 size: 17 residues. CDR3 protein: CASSGPGQRLAKNIQYF. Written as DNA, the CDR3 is TGTGCCAGCAGTGGGCCAGGACAGAGGCTAGCCAAAAACATTCAGTACTTC.

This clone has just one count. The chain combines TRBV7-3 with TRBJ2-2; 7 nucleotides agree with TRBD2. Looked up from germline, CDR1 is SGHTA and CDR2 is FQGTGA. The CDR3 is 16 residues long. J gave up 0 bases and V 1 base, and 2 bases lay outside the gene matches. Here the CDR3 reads CASSLNGGSNTGELFF. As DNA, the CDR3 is TGTGCCAGCAGCTTAAACGGGGGGTCGAACACCGGGGAGCTGTTTTTT.

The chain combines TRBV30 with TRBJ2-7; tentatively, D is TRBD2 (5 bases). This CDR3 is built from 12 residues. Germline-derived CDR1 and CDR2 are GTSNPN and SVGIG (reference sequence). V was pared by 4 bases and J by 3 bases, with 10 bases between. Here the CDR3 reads CAWNSGGYEQYF. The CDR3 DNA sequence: TGTGCCTGGAACTCCGGAGGCTACGAGCAGTACTTC.

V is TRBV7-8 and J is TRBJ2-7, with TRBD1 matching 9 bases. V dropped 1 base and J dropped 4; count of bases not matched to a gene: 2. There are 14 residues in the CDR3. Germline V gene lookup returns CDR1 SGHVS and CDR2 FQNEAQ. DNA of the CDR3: TGTGCCAGCAGCTTAGGACAGGGGGGATACGAGCAGTACTTC. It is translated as CASSLGQGGYEQYF.

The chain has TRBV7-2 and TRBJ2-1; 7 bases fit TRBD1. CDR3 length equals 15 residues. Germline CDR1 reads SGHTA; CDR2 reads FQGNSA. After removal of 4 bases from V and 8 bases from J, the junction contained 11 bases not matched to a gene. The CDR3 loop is CASSYQGVIGYEQFF. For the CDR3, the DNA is TGTGCCAGCAGCTACCAGGGGGTTATTGGGTATGAGCAGTTCTTC.